A selection of T cell receptor beta chains follows, all from one sample in a study of cytomegalovirus exposure and HLA in healthy donors. Using immunoSEQ multiplex PCR, the repertoire was profiled, and TCRdb retains in-frame clones only, with some absent. The sample lists some 120,000 clones, roughly three quarters occurring once. Source material: PBMCs. These receptors came from a man between 25 and 39 years old in good health and CMV-seronegative. The CDR3 runs from the conserved cysteine through the conserved F or W. The order of the fields is J gene, D gene, V gene, clone size, CDR3 DNA, CDR3 protein. D genes are given only for firm matches. Size tells how often a clone was seen (once, few, many) or the class of an expanded clone, and some rows leave it out.

>TRBJ2-3|.|TRBV7-2|.
TGTGCCAGCAGCTTATCCGGGGGGCGGGGAGATACGCAGTATTTT
CASSLSGGRGDTQYF
>TRBJ2-2|.|TRBV6-6|.
TGTGCCAGCACCCCACAGGACCGGGAGCTGTTTTTT
CASTPQDRELFF
>TRBJ2-7|.|TRBV6-5|.
TGTGCCAGCAGTCGCCAGGCAGGGCACTACGAGCAGTACTTC
CASSRQAGHYEQYF
>TRBJ2-2|TRBD2|TRBV4-1|.
TGCGCCAGCAGCCAGATGCGGGGGGGCAAAACCGGGGAGCTGTTTTTT
CASSQMRGGKTGELFF
>TRBJ1-2|TRBD1|TRBV4-2|.
TGTGCCAGCAGCCAAGATCAGGGGGGTGGCTACACCTTC
CASSQDQGGGYTF
>TRBJ2-1|.|TRBV27|.
TGTGCCAGCAGTTTGCAGGGCCTCTCCTACAATGAGCAGTTCTTC
CASSLQGLSYNEQFF
>TRBJ1-5|TRBD1|TRBV28|.
TGTGCCAGCAGTCCTCCGGACAGGTTCAGGCCCCAGCATTTT
CASSPPDRFRPQHF
>TRBJ2-1|.|TRBV2|.
TGTGCCAGCAGTGAAGCCCCTAACAATGAGCAGTTCTTC
CASSEAPNNEQFF
>TRBJ2-1|TRBD2|TRBV6-5|.
TGTGCCAGCAGCAACCGACTAGCGGAGCAGTTCTTC
CASSNRLAEQFF
>TRBJ2-2|.|TRBV9|few
TGTGCCAGCAGCGTGCGACTAGGTATCGCCGGGGAGCTGTTTTTT
CASSVRLGIAGELFF
>TRBJ1-4|.|TRBV30|few
TGTGCCTGGAGTTCGGGTGGCCTCGGTGAAAAACTGTTTTTT
CAWSSGGLGEKLFF
>TRBJ1-2|TRBD1|TRBV28|once
TGTGCCAGCAGTCAGGGGGTAAATGGCTACACCTTC
CASSQGVNGYTF
>TRBJ1-4|.|TRBV10-3|.
TGTGCCATCAGGCAACAGGGAAGTAATGAAAAACTGTTTTTT
CAIRQQGSNEKLFF
>TRBJ1-1|.|TRBV19|.
TGTGCCAGTAGTCGGGGGAACACTGAAGCTTTCTTT
CASSRGNTEAFF
>TRBJ2-2|TRBD1|TRBV5-1|once
TGCGCCAGCAGCACGGGACAGGTTACGACCGGGGAGCTGTTTTTT
CASSTGQVTTGELFF
>TRBJ2-7|TRBD1|TRBV28|.
TGTGCCAGCAGGCCGACAGGGGAGGCCTACGAGCAGTACTTC
CASRPTGEAYEQYF
>TRBJ1-6|.|TRBV2|once
TGTGCCACCCTAGTCGGGCCAGGGGAACATTCACCCCTCCACTTT
CATLVGPGEHSPLHF
>TRBJ2-7|TRBD1|TRBV7-6|.
TGTGCCAGCAGCTACAGGGGGATCTACGAGCAGTACTTC
CASSYRGIYEQYF
>TRBJ2-3|TRBD2|TRBV7-9|.
TGTGCCAGCGGTCCACTTTGGGGCGGGAGTGACCCAGATACGCAGTATTTT
CASGPLWGGSDPDTQYF
>TRBJ1-6|.|TRBV4-2|.
TGTGCCAGCAGCCAAAGGGAGAATTCACCCCTCCACTTT
CASSQRENSPLHF
>TRBJ1-1|TRBD1|TRBV4-3|.
TGCGCCAGCAGCCAAGAACATACAGGGGGCTGGGACACTGAAGCTTTCTTT
CASSQEHTGGWDTEAFF
>TRBJ2-1|TRBD2|TRBV5-1|.
TGCGCCAGCAGCCCGGGGGGGGAGAAGAGGGGTGAGCAGTTCTTC
CASSPGGEKRGEQFF
>TRBJ2-3|TRBD2|TRBV7-2|once
TGTGCCAGCAGCTTAGTGCGCGAGCGGGGAGATACGCAGTATTTT
CASSLVRERGDTQYF
>TRBJ1-1|TRBD1|TRBV28|.
TGTGCCAGCAGTTTATCCGGGACAGTCAACACTGAAGCTTTCTTT
CASSLSGTVNTEAFF
>TRBJ1-3|.|TRBV19|.
TGTGCCAGTAGTATAGACCCTCCAGATTCCTCTGGAAACACCATATATTTT
CASSIDPPDSSGNTIYF